Listed below are T cell receptor beta chains from one sample, sequenced in a study of blood T cell repertoires in COVID-19. Method: immunoSEQ multiplex PCR; TCRdb's copy keeps in-frame clones and lacks some. The repertoire has 280,000 or so clones, around 90% of them found once; the top ten carry roughly 1.5%. The sample consisted of PBMCs or T cells enriched from blood (not recorded which). These receptors were taken from a woman between 18 and 29 years old with acute COVID-19. CDR3s include the opening cysteine and the closing phenylalanine or tryptophan. Only some rows state a clone size, as once, few, many or a class for expanded clones.

v_call: TRBV2
clone_size: few
cdr3_aa: CASKGDRGGNEQFF

v_call: TRBV4-2
clone_size: NA
cdr3_aa: CASSQSTSGSSGETQYF

v_call: TRBV6-5
clone_size: NA
cdr3_aa: CASRKTGNYGYTF

v_call: TRBV7-6
clone_size: NA
cdr3_aa: CASSSQQGAGPGELFF

v_call: TRBV27
clone_size: NA
cdr3_aa: CASTLGGLRDTQYF

v_call: TRBV27
clone_size: NA
cdr3_aa: CASSSVGNRQPQHF

v_call: TRBV10-1
clone_size: NA
cdr3_aa: CASSEGPGPYEQYF

v_call: TRBV18
clone_size: once
cdr3_aa: CASSPPKLLTGELFF

v_call: TRBV7-9
clone_size: NA
cdr3_aa: CASSELGTGREKLFF

v_call: TRBV7-9
clone_size: NA
cdr3_aa: CASSWGGPTYF

v_call: TRBV15
clone_size: NA
cdr3_aa: CATSPSWGQGLNIQYF

v_call: TRBV12-5
clone_size: NA
cdr3_aa: CASGDEQGTPGDEQFF

v_call: TRBV7-2
clone_size: NA
cdr3_aa: CASSPRRPGQGSYGYTF

v_call: TRBV4-1
clone_size: once
cdr3_aa: CASSQFGTSGDGGSDTQYF

v_call: TRBV28
clone_size: NA
cdr3_aa: CASSSGQGAWQPQHF

v_call: TRBV5-6
clone_size: NA
cdr3_aa: CASSLWAVFGNTIYF

v_call: TRBV4-3
clone_size: NA
cdr3_aa: CASSQGGGYRFHSGANVLTF

v_call: TRBV10-2
clone_size: few
cdr3_aa: CASSWDNSYEQYF

v_call: TRBV5-1
clone_size: once
cdr3_aa: CASSSRSSSYEQYF

v_call: TRBV6-2/TRBV6-3
clone_size: once
cdr3_aa: CASSPNRVLNTEAFF

v_call: TRBV28
clone_size: NA
cdr3_aa: CASSWTGFNQPQHF

v_call: TRBV7-2
clone_size: NA
cdr3_aa: CASSFTRTTVYYEQYF

v_call: TRBV6-2/TRBV6-3
clone_size: NA
cdr3_aa: CASSYISLNTEAFF

v_call: TRBV7-9
clone_size: once
cdr3_aa: CASSLAETGTASYEQYF

v_call: TRBV18
clone_size: NA
cdr3_aa: CASSPINSGRANNEQFF

v_call: TRBV6-5
clone_size: NA
cdr3_aa: CASSYSTGAGNTIYF

v_call: TRBV30
clone_size: NA
cdr3_aa: CAWGLTGGVGAVQYF